This record concerns one TCR beta chain sequence. Distinct nucleotide sequences in the sample also encode this CDR3. These data belong to a study of blood T cell repertoires in COVID-19. Some clones are missing from TCRdb's copy, which holds only in-frame ones; the method was immunoSEQ multiplex PCR. This sample carries about 110,000 clones, around nine tenths of them seen once, and the ten largest clones take less than 1.5%. The TCR comes from a woman in her twenties or thirties with acute or convalescent COVID-19. The sequenced sample was peripheral blood.

CDR3 sequence reads: CASSQPTGGNNSPLHF. The CDR3 DNA is TGTGCCAGCAGCCAACCTACAGGGGGCAATAATTCACCCCTCCACTTT. This rearrangement joins TRBV3-1 (or the pseudogene TRBV3-2) to TRBJ1-6; TRBD1 agrees at 9 bases. Germline V gene sequence: CDR1 LGHDT, CDR2 YNNKEL (reference sequence). The length of the CDR3 is 16 residues. V trimming: 2 bases; J trimming: 5 bases; junction bases outside the gene matches: 4.